Presented here are 16 T cell receptor beta chains from one specimen sequenced in a study of shared clonotypes between healthy human individuals. The table came from immunoSEQ multiplex PCR; TCRdb's copy has only in-frame clones and leaves some out. The table has some 350,000 clones, approximately 74% seen once. The sequenced sample consisted of memory CD4+ T cells sorted from blood. Sample subset: CD45RA-negative fraction. These receptors came from a man under 40 in good health.

The J gene is TRBJ1-1, the V gene TRBV5-1; weak D call: TRBD1 (5 bases). The CDR3 has 12 amino acids. Germline CDR1 is SGHRS and CDR2 is YFSETQ. V lost 4 bases and J lost 12, with 16 bases in between. The CDR3 DNA follows: TGCGCCAGCAGCCATTTCGGGGACTACTCTTTCTTT. Its translation: CASSHFGDYSFF.

This clone was picked up one time. The chain recombines TRBV19 with TRBJ1-5; D ambiguous. Trimming shortened V by 6 bases and J by 6 bases, and 18 bases separated the two germline ends. The CDR3 is 15 residues long. Germline V gene sequence: CDR1 LNHDA, CDR2 SQIVND (reference sequence). CDR3 loop: CASSRGRGQSQPQHF. The CDR3 bases are TGTGCCAGTAGCAGAGGACGAGGGCAGTCTCAGCCCCAGCATTTT.

Concerning this clone itself: Being one base from a much bigger clone, this may be a read error. The V call is TRBV6-6, the J call TRBJ2-7; D remains unclear. V gave up 5 bases and J gave up 5 bases, with 7 bases separating them. This CDR3 region has 11 residues. In germline, CDR1 is MNHNY, CDR2 SVGAGI (reference sequence). The CDR3 spells CASSEKNEQYF. The CDR3 bases are TGTGCCAGCAGTGAAAAGAACGAGCAGTACTTC.

The CDR3 loop reads CASSLYITDGYEQYF. Written as DNA, the CDR3 is TGTGCCAGCAGCTTATATATCACAGATGGCTACGAGCAGTACTTC. The rearrangement links TRBV7-6 to TRBJ2-7, with unresolved D. V dropped 2 bases and J dropped 3 bases, with 14 bases sitting between them. This CDR3 has 15 residues. CDR1 and CDR2 from the germline V gene are SGHVS and FNYEAQ.

The rearrangement uses TRBV2 and TRBJ2-7; 10 positions agree with TRBD1. The CDR3 runs to 16 residues. V lost 2 bases, J lost 3 bases, and 7 bases stayed unmatched. The germline gives CDR1 SNHLY, CDR2 FYNNEI. The DNA of the CDR3 is TGTGCCAGCAGTGAAAAGGGACAGGGGCTTATCTACGAGCAGTACTTC. Translated: CASSEKGQGLIYEQYF.

The rearrangement links TRBV19 to TRBJ2-5, with D possibly being TRBD2 (6 bases). This CDR3 contains 14 residues. Germline V gene data show CDR1 as LNHDA and CDR2 as SQIVND (reference sequence). Trimming took off 0 bases at V and 4 bases at J, with 9 bases between the two ends. The CDR3 is CASSIEMGGETQYF. CDR3 coding DNA: TGTGCCAGTAGTATAGAAATGGGAGGAGAGACCCAGTACTTC.

The J gene is TRBJ2-3, the V gene TRBV10-2; perhaps TRBD2 as D (5 bases). The ends were cut back, 4 bases at V and 9 bases at J, with 11 bases in the middle. The CDR3 has 12 amino acids. Germline V gives CDR1 WSHSY, CDR2 SAAADI. In DNA form, the CDR3 reads TGCGCCAGCAGTGTAAAAGCGGAGACGCAGTATTTT. It codes for CASSVKAETQYF.

With regard to this clone: This likely reflects a read error, since a far larger clone is one base away. This specimen includes other DNA sequences encoding the same CDR3. The chain links TRBV6-1 to TRBJ1-5; 7 positions match TRBD1. The CDR3 is 13 amino acids. Germline loops: CDR1 MNHNS, CDR2 SASEGT. The CDR3: CASSETGYQPQHF. As DNA, the CDR3 is TGTGCCAGCAGCGAGACAGGGTATCAGCCCCAACATTTT.

The CDR3, as DNA: TGCGCCAGCTCCAAAGGAGGGACGATCTCGGCTGAAGCTTTCTTT. Translation: CASSKGGTISAEAFF. The chain is built from TRBV10-1 and TRBJ1-1, with D perhaps TRBD1 (5 bases). The CDR3 runs 15 residues. V dropped 8 bases and J dropped 6 bases, with 22 bases sitting between them. Germline assignment: CDR1 WNHNN and CDR2 SYGVQD (reference sequence).

Only a few counts were recorded for this clone. The chain recombines TRBV7-8 with TRBJ1-5; 10 bases fit TRBD1. Germline CDR1 reads SGHVS; CDR2 reads FQNEAQ. The junction had 15 bases not matched to a gene; V was cut back by 6 bases and J by 4 bases. CDR3 size: 18 residues. The CDR3 nucleotides are TGTGCCAGCAGGTCAACTGGAAGGACAGGGGGGTTAAATCAGCCCCAGCATTTT. Protein product: CASRSTGRTGGLNQPQHF.

The rearrangement joins TRBV6-1 to TRBJ2-1; D is undetermined. This CDR3 is built from 15 residues. Germline CDR1 reads MNHNS; CDR2 reads SASEGT. V dropped 4 bases and J dropped 4 bases, with 14 bases sitting between them. The CDR3 bases are TGTGCCAGCAGTGTTCAGTTGGGGAATTACAATGAGCAGTTCTTC. It codes for CASSVQLGNYNEQFF.

The rearrangement uses TRBV27 and TRBJ2-1; 9 nucleotides agree with TRBD2. This CDR3 contains 16 residues. With 3 bases clipped from V and 4 bases from J, the junction kept 7 bases outside the gene matches. From germline, CDR1 is MNHEY and CDR2 SMNVEV (reference sequence). CDR3 DNA: TGTGCCAGCAGTTTCAGTAGCGGGAGTGCTTACAATGAGCAGTTCTTC. It specifies CASSFSSGSAYNEQFF.

The chain links TRBV5-6 to TRBJ2-3; 10 positions agree with TRBD1. This CDR3 contains 15 residues. Germline V lookup: CDR1 SGHDT, CDR2 YYEEEE. After removal of 5 bases from V and 3 bases from J, the junction contained 6 bases not matched to a gene. The DNA of the CDR3 is TGTGCCAGCAGGCCTAGGGACAGGGGTACAGATACGCAGTATTTT. It is translated as CASRPRDRGTDTQYF.

This chain links TRBV19 with TRBJ1-5; D is unresolved. From germline, CDR1 is LNHDA and CDR2 SQIVND (reference sequence). The CDR3 has 15 residues. Deletions cut 5 bases from V and 5 bases from J, with 16 bases between. This chain's CDR3 is CASSRQPPSHQPQHF. CDR3 nucleotide sequence: TGTGCCAGTAGTCGCCAACCACCGTCCCATCAGCCCCAGCATTTT.

The chain is built from TRBV7-2 and TRBJ1-5; D remains unclear. The CDR3 is 16 residues long. The V end was cut by 7 bases, the J end by 2 bases, with 18 bases between. CDR1 SGHTA and CDR2 FQGNSA come from the germline V gene. In nucleotides, the CDR3 is TGTGCCAGCACCACCCCCGGCCCGGGTGGCAATCAGCCCCAGCATTTT. It translates to CASTTPGPGGNQPQHF.

The V call is TRBV7-7, the J call TRBJ2-5; D may be TRBD1 (6 bases). Germline CDR1 SSHAT, CDR2 FNYEAQ (reference sequence). CDR3 length equals 13 residues. Trimming left V 11 bases short and J 5 bases short, with 18 bases between. As DNA, the CDR3 is TGTGCCGTTGGGGGCCCTGCCAGGGAGACCCAGTACTTC. It encodes CAVGGPARETQYF. Complete variable domain (other parts from reference TRBV7-7 and TRBJ2-5): GAGVSQSPRYKVTKRGQDVTLRCDPISSHATLYWYQQALGQGPEFLTYFNYEAQPDKSGLPSDRFSAERPEGSISTLTIQRTEQRDSAMYRCAVGGPARETQYFGPGTRLLVL.